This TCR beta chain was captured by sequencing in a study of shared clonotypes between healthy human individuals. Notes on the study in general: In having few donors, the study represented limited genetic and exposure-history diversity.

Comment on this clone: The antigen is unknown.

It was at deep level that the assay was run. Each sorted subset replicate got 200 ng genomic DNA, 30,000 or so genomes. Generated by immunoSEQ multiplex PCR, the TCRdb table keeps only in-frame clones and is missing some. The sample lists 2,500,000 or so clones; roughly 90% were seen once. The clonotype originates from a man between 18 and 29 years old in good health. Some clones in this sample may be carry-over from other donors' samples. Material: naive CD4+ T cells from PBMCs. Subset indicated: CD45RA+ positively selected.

CDR3 residues: CASSLVLAGEAETQYF. CDR3 DNA sequence: TGCGCCAGCAGCTTGGTACTAGCGGGAGAGGCAGAGACCCAGTACTTC. This sequence joins TRBV5-1 and TRBJ2-5; 11 positions agree with TRBD2. The CDR3 totals 16 residues. From germline, CDR1 is SGHRS and CDR2 YFSETQ. The J segment lost 4 bases and the V segment lost 0 bases, leaving 5 bases of the junction unmatched.